This section outlines one T cell receptor (beta chain) sequence together with its context. Original processing notes: Estimation of nucleated cell counts relied on the amplification of reference gene primers. Method: immunoSEQ multiplex PCR; TCRdb's copy keeps in-frame clones and lacks some. For V, J and clone size, that table is used; D and trimming come from the DNA. This sample yields 200,000 to 250,000 clones, of which approximately 85% are seen a single time; about 4.4% belongs to the top ten. The data derive from a study of blood T cell repertoires in COVID-19. About the research overall: Italy, Spain and the United States were the sources of the convalescent and acute COVID-19 samples. In each case, the material was cDNA or gDNA derived from T cells, B-cell-depleted T cells, or PBMCs.

Sequences were obtained from peripheral blood. The sequence came from a woman aged 70 to 79 with acute or convalescent COVID-19.

In DNA form, the CDR3 reads TGTGCCAGCAGCCTCTTCCTGACAGGGTCCCAAGAGACCCAGTACTTC. This translates into CASSLFLTGSQETQYF. The chain recombines TRBV5-4 with TRBJ2-5; 7 bases line up with TRBD1. Germline assignment: CDR1 SGHNT and CDR2 YYREEE (reference sequence). This CDR3 spans 16 amino acids. J was trimmed by 1 base and V by 4 bases; bases with no gene match: 10.